This is a list of T cell receptor beta chains from one sample in a study of T cell responses to AZD1222 COVID-19 vaccine. Clones were read by immunoSEQ multiplex PCR, and TCRdb kept only the in-frame ones, dropping some. Found here are about 97,000 clones, 75% to 90% of them singletons; the top ten hold over 6.5%. The sequenced sample was peripheral blood, obtained on day 0 of AZD1222 vaccination. The source of these receptors is an adult in good health. Each CDR3 is given without its conserved first and last residue. Clone sizes are given selectively: once, few, many, or a class where the clone is expanded.

size: .
V: TRBV28
CDR3: ASTGSLRGYT

size: .
V: TRBV10-3
CDR3: AISELPGSDNEQF

size: .
V: TRBV2
CDR3: ASSGTLSSQPQH

size: .
V: TRBV27
CDR3: ASSRPSQETQY

size: .
V: TRBV5-1
CDR3: ASSAQGAPYTGELF

size: once
V: TRBV7-2
CDR3: ASSLVGTGGRGGYT

size: .
V: TRBV7-3
CDR3: ASSLSGGAYNEQF

size: .
V: TRBV6-1
CDR3: ASSERGFGTWDEQF

size: .
V: TRBV7-2
CDR3: ASSPQEVGNTIY

size: few
V: TRBV2
CDR3: ASSYRVATEAF

size: .
V: TRBV7-9
CDR3: ASSLAGAAGNTIY

size: .
V: TRBV10-3
CDR3: AIRDPGLSNQPQH

size: .
V: TRBV29-1
CDR3: SVGKGSTDTQY

size: .
V: TRBV7-8
CDR3: ASSPGGGAYNEQF

size: .
V: TRBV5-1
CDR3: ASSLSSAGETQY

size: .
V: TRBV6-2/TRBV6-3
CDR3: ASSYSSVTSNQPQH

size: .
V: TRBV9
CDR3: ASSPRGQGIGNTIY

size: .
V: TRBV28
CDR3: ASSLEGQGRRGTEAF

size: .
V: TRBV10-3
CDR3: AISESAGGGYT

size: .
V: TRBV7-8
CDR3: ASSRDRFDEKLF

size: .
V: TRBV2
CDR3: ASSGTGSYEQY

size: .
V: TRBV6-5
CDR3: ASSTDITGYGQY

size: .
V: TRBV28
CDR3: ASSLPGVDEQY

size: few
V: TRBV4-3
CDR3: ASIVIPGLPGETQY